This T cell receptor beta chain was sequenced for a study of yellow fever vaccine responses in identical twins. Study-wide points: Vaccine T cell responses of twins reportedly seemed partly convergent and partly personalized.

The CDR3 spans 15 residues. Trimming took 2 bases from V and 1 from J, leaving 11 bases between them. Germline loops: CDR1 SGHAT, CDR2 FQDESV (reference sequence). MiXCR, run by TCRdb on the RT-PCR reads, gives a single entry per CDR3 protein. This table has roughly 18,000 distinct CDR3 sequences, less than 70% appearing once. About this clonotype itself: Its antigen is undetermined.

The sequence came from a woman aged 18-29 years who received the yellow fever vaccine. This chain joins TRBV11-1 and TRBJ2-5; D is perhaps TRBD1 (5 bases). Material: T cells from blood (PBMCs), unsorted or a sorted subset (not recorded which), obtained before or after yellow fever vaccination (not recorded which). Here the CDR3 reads CASSLPTVSQETQYF. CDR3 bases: TGTGCCAGCAGCTTACCGACAGTAAGCCAAGAGACCCAGTACTTC.